The 17 T cell receptor beta chains reported below all come from one sample, sequenced in a study of identical twins. TCRdb redid the calling of the 5' RACE reads with MiXCR, one entry per CDR3 protein. The profile shows 1.5 million or so distinct CDR3 sequences, about 32% of them singletons. The sequencing sample was made of cord blood. Receptor source: a newborn girl in good health.

This clonotype has just a few counts. J is TRBJ2-7 and V is TRBV24-1, with D perhaps TRBD2 (6 bases). This CDR3 has 15 amino acids. V was shortened by 2 bases and J by 7 bases, with 17 bases between the two germline ends. CDR1 and CDR2 (germline): KGHDR, SFDVKD. CDR3 coding DNA: TGTGCCACCAGTGATTCGCGGACCGGGAGCAATGAGCAGTACTTC. Translated, it gives CATSDSRTGSNEQYF.

This clonotype has only one observation. A much larger clone lies one base from this, so it may be a read error. V gene TRBV29-1 combines with J gene TRBJ2-1; 10 nucleotides line up with TRBD2. The CDR3 loop spans 13 amino acids. The junction had 8 bases not matched to a gene; V was cut back by 5 bases and J by 10 bases. CDR1 and CDR2 from the germline V gene are SQVTM and ANQGSEA. Written as DNA, the CDR3 is TGCAGCGTTCAGCCTAGCGGGAGTTACGAGCAGTTCTTC. Encoded protein: CSVQPSGSYEQFF.

Worth noting for this clonotype: This may be a read error: a much more frequent sequence differs by one nucleotide. The J gene is TRBJ2-3, the V gene TRBV13, with a possible D match to TRBD2 (5 bases). CDR1 is PRHDT, CDR2 FYEKMQ, per germline (reference sequence). Between the trimmed V and J ends, which lost 5 bases and 8 bases, there was a span of 26 bases. The CDR3 length is 17 residues. In DNA form, the CDR3 reads TGTGCCAGCAGCGTATCTACCGGGCCCACACACGGAGGTACGCAGTATTTT. Its protein product is CASSVSTGPTHGGTQYF.

The rearrangement links TRBV5-6 to TRBJ1-3; TRBD1 aligns across 7 bases. The CDR3 has 15 amino acids. J lost 3 bases, V lost 3 bases, and 6 bases had no gene match. CDR1 SGHDT and CDR2 YYEEEE come from the germline V gene. The CDR3 is CASSSRTGYGNTIYF. CDR3 sequence (DNA): TGTGCCAGCAGCTCCAGGACAGGATATGGAAACACCATATATTTT.

The chain is built from TRBV27 and TRBJ2-1; TRBD1 aligns across 8 bases. The end of the DNA is better explained by TRBJ2-7, so the J call may be wrong. The CDR3 loop spans 15 amino acids. In germline, CDR1 is MNHEY, CDR2 SMNVEV (reference sequence). The chain's CDR3 is CASISGQGKYNEQYF. The CDR3 DNA follows: TGTGCCAGCATCTCAGGACAGGGTAAATACAATGAGCAGTACTTC.

This clonotype was seen more than once but under ten times. This chain links TRBV28 with TRBJ2-1; 10 bases agree with TRBD2. This CDR3 spans 19 amino acids. The V segment lost 5 bases and the J segment 8 bases; nucleotides outside the gene matches: 21. Germline V gene lookup returns CDR1 MDHEN and CDR2 SYDVKM. The CDR3 DNA reads as TGTGCCAGCAGTCCCTTGAACTCCCTGACTAGCGGGCCCCGGGATGAGCAGTTCTTC. Translation: CASSPLNSLTSGPRDEQFF.

The V call is TRBV25-1, the J call TRBJ2-7; 8 bases fit TRBD2. After removal of 2 bases from V and 7 bases from J, the junction contained 16 bases not matched to a gene. Germline CDR1 and CDR2: MGHDK and SYGVNS. The CDR3 runs 17 residues. CDR3 loop: CASSERGGGLGRNEQYF. The CDR3 DNA reads TGTGCCAGCAGTGAAAGAGGTGGGGGACTAGGGCGCAATGAGCAGTACTTC.

This clonotype was detected a few times. The rearrangement links TRBV19 to TRBJ2-1, with 9 nucleotides matching TRBD1. CDR1 is LNHDA and CDR2 is SQIVND in the germline V gene (reference sequence). The trim removed 4 bases at V and 3 bases at J, leaving 4 bases unmatched. This CDR3 is built from 15 residues. The DNA of the CDR3 is TGTGCCAGTAGTACTCGACAGGGGGGCTACAATGAGCAGTTCTTC. Translating gives CASSTRQGGYNEQFF. Supplemented by reference TRBV19 and TRBJ2-1, the full variable domain reads DGGITQSPKYLFRKEGQNVTLSCEQNLNHDAMYWYRQDPGQGLRLIYYSQIVNDFQKGDIAEGYSVSREKKESFPLTVTSAQKNPTAFYLCASSTRQGGYNEQFFGPGTRLTVL.

The CDR3 sequence: CSALRVVRGGYTF. The CDR3, as DNA: TGCAGTGCTCTCCGAGTGGTGCGTGGTGGCTACACCTTC. The rearrangement links TRBV20-1 to TRBJ1-2, with D unresolved. Trimming pared 5 bases from V and 7 bases from J, leaving 17 bases between. CDR1 DFQATT and CDR2 SNEGSKA come from the germline V gene (reference sequence). This CDR3 region has 13 residues.

The V and J genes are TRBV7-9 and TRBJ1-4; D gene uncertain. Germline CDR1 reads SEHNR; CDR2 reads FQNEAQ (reference sequence). Trimming took off 1 base at V and 11 bases at J, with 8 bases between the two ends. This CDR3 is 12 amino acids long. CDR3 DNA: TGTGCCAGCAGCTTAGAACGGTTCAAACTGTTTTTT. It is translated as CASSLERFKLFF.

J is TRBJ1-5 and V is TRBV15; D gene ambiguous. The CDR3 consists of 13 residues. The V end lost 1 base, the J end lost 11 bases, and 12 bases lay between the germline ends. Germline V gene lookup returns CDR1 LNHNV and CDR2 YYDKDF (reference sequence). The CDR3 sequence is CATSRAGQTAQHF. In nucleotides, the CDR3 is TGTGCCACCAGCAGAGCGGGCCAGACGGCCCAGCATTTT. The full variable domain, completed using reference TRBV15 and TRBJ1-5, is DAMVIQNPRYQVTQFGKPVTLSCSQTLNHNVMYWYQQKSSQAPKLLFHYYDKDFNNEADTPDNFQSRRPNTSFCFLDIRSPGLGDTAMYLCATSRAGQTAQHFGDGTRLSIL.

V gene TRBV6-4 combines with J gene TRBJ2-1; TRBD1 agrees at 7 bases. The germline CDR1 and CDR2 sequences are MRHNA and SNTAGT. J lost 4 bases, V lost 8 bases, and 11 bases had no gene match. There are 15 residues in the CDR3. In DNA, the CDR3 is TGTGCCAGCCGAGCCCGGGACAGTCCTTACAATGAGCAGTTCTTC. It codes for CASRARDSPYNEQFF.

As to this clonotype: Germline and junction disagree at one end, which may indicate a read error. This chain connects TRBV20-1 to TRBJ1-2; 7 nucleotides align to TRBD1. The CDR3 extends over 11 amino acids. Germline V gene lookup returns CDR1 DFQATT and CDR2 SNEGSKA (reference sequence). The CDR3 is CCARDSYGYTF. The CDR3 DNA reads TGCTGTGCTAGGGACAGCTATGGCTACACCTTC.

This clonotype showed up just a few times. This chain joins TRBV5-1 and TRBJ2-3, with D hard to call. The CDR3 is made up of 16 amino acids. Germline CDR1 SGHRS, CDR2 YFSETQ. Trimming shortened V by 0 bases and J by 0 bases, and 11 bases separated the two germline ends. In DNA, the CDR3 is TGCGCCAGCAGCTTGGGACTTACTACTAGCACAGATACGCAGTATTTT. Protein: CASSLGLTTSTDTQYF.

The table lists this clonotype with a few counts. The J gene is TRBJ1-4, the V gene TRBV4-2; D is perhaps TRBD1 (6 bases). Deletions cut 0 bases from V and 8 bases from J, with 16 bases between. The V gene's germline CDR1 is LGHNA and CDR2 YNFKEQ. There are 16 residues in the CDR3. The CDR3: CASSQEPRDTGEKLFF. The CDR3 DNA is TGTGCCAGCAGCCAAGAGCCTCGGGACACAGGCGAAAAACTGTTTTTT.

The V call is TRBV11-3, the J call TRBJ2-3; the match to TRBD1 covers 9 bases. The CDR3 is 13 residues long. J was trimmed by 8 bases and V by 5 bases; bases with no gene match: 5. Germline CDR1 SGHNT, CDR2 YENEEA. The CDR3 nucleotides are TGTGCCAGCAGCCATACAGGGGGCCGTACGCAGTATTTT. Amino acids: CASSHTGGRTQYF.

The rearrangement uses TRBV10-3 and TRBJ2-7; D is perhaps TRBD2 (7 bases). CDR1 and CDR2 from the germline V gene are ENHRY and SYGVKD. The V and J ends lost 0 bases and 2 bases respectively, with 14 bases between them. This CDR3 spans 16 amino acids. The CDR3 reads CAISESRRRGPYEQYF. CDR3 sequence (DNA): TGTGCCATCAGTGAGTCGAGGCGGCGGGGGCCCTACGAGCAGTACTTC.